The present TCR beta chain was sequenced within a study of cytomegalovirus exposure and HLA in healthy donors (dated by TCRdb to the late 2010s). Broadly, across the study: An earlier analysis of some 600 of the donors reported over 250 Gb of sequence data and 95 million to 130 million unique TCR beta sequences obtained from some 170 million T cells. An earlier analysis of several hundred of the donors applied high-throughput TCR beta sequencing to assess whether each TCR beta V gene segment acted as functional or pseudogenic. A separate validation cohort of about 110 different subjects was used in addition to the 666-subject first cohort. Every discovery cohort repertoire had been produced on one sequencing platform. On average, about 200,000 unique TCR beta nucleotide sequences were sequenced per donor among 350 to 400 genotyped donors of the cohort, with around 19% of those sequences being non-productive. The study combined high-throughput TCR immunosequencing, statistical association of individual TCRs with disease status, and machine learning to predict cytomegalovirus infection status. In a later genetic analysis, genome-wide SNP genotypes for about 60% of the 666 donors were used, and that subset was treated as a discovery cohort. Several DR-DQ haplotypes were handled as single units for association and clustering, since linkage in the cohort was strong. The study profiled the T cell repertoires of hundreds of subjects by immunosequencing and related them to cytomegalovirus serostatus. An early release covering 550 to 650 HLA-typed donors comprised about 320 gigabases of sequencing data and roughly 86 million unique TCR sequences. The later analysis used no new phenotypic data to find candidate immune exposures, relying instead on TCR beta sequences and their occurrence across donors. The study aimed to test whether signatures of past pathogen exposure could be identified by cataloging public T cell receptors. Donor age, sex, ethnicity and CMV serostatus were compiled alongside the repertoire data. Class I and class II HLA loci were covered by the typing at four-digit resolution. Typing coverage varied by locus: roughly 629-640 donors for A, B, C, DRB1 and DQB1; roughly 560 for DQA1; over 600 for DPA1; 450 to 480 for DPB1. Of the roughly 400 genotyped donors, approximately 81% were placed in the genetic ancestry cluster associated with self-reported Caucasian donors. To study patterns of TCR occurrence, a later analysis re-analyzed previously published TCR beta repertoires from around 700 donors and added high-resolution HLA genotyping.

The library was produced with the immunoSEQ multiplex PCR assay. For the multiplex PCR, a mixture combining 60 forward primers for TCR Vbeta segments and 13 reverse primers for TCR Jbeta segments was used. Amplification of the CDR3 region of rearranged TCR beta genes was performed with a multiplex PCR assay on genomic DNA. Amplified TCR beta libraries were sequenced as 87-base-pair reads on the Illumina HiSeq System. Per the original workflow: In a later analysis, some 80 million unique TCR beta chains were counted across the 690 or so repertoires, and roughly 11 million of these chains were shared by at least two donors. Raw reads were error-corrected and collapsed into unique sequences by a nearest-neighbor algorithm in which closely related sequences were merged to remove PCR and sequencing errors. To assign V, D and J gene segments, CDR3 sequences were aligned to IMGT reference sequences. Each retained sequence needed at least a six-nucleotide match to both a V gene segment and a J gene segment. Rearrangements were called productive when the CDR3 lacked stop codons and stayed in frame with V and J; all others were non-productive. CDR3 was defined according to IMGT convention as the region running from the second conserved V-encoded cysteine to the conserved J-encoded phenylalanine. The earlier analysis of about 610 of the donors excluded sequences that lacked an unambiguous match to a single V gene segment. An earlier analysis of fewer than 750 of the donors called V segments functional above 56.7% productive rearrangements and segregating when the between-donor standard deviation exceeded 5%. A statistical classification framework was built to diagnose cytomegalovirus status from the catalog of TCR beta chain sequences. A later analysis assigned V and J genes by comparing TCR nucleotide sequences with IMGT/GENE-DB human TR gene sequences. A later analysis assigned CDR3 sequences and most-parsimonious VDJ recombination scenarios with the TCRdist pipeline. In a later analysis, every TCR beta chain was defined by the combination of its CDR3 amino acid sequence and its V-gene family, and reads without a unique V-gene family were dropped. As a way to deal with suspected cross-contamination and a sequencing artifact, a later analysis dropped over 550 nucleotide sequences that were highly shared and had low generation probability. In a later analysis, a clonal expansion index for each public chain was calculated from normalized within-repertoire ranks of inferred template counts. Generation probabilities in a later analysis came from a VDJ recombination model fitted to out-of-frame rearrangements, and those results were checked against IGoR. In a later analysis, hypergeometric tests were used to score TCR-TCR, TCR-HLA and TCR-CMV co-occurrence, with a repertoire-size bias correction applied to TCR pairs. A later analysis estimated false discovery rates by permuting HLA or CMV assignments 20 times. A later analysis grouped co-occurring TCRs with DBSCAN, adding TCRdist sequence similarity when clustering within HLA-allele-positive subsets. Repertoires with fewer than 30,000 or more than 120,000 public chains, plus five repertoires with anomalous nucleotide sharing, were excluded from co-occurrence clustering. The table comes from immuneACCESS by way of TCRdb, which keeps in-frame sequences with V and J called. Part of the clones is missing from these tables; in studies checked, under half for an unresolved V gene and the rest for unknown reasons. The DNA was the basis for D and trimming; V, J and clone size are from that table. In all, the sample holds some 170,000 clones, and 55% to 75% of those were seen once. In total, the top ten clones hold 2% to 3% of the sample.

Comments on this clone: This receptor's antigen is unknown. Base qualities are not at hand, and no much larger clone is one base apart.

In total, around 600 healthy bone marrow donors made up the cohort. All cohort members were sampled while nominally healthy, although unrecorded immune exposures were likely present. CMV serostatus was positive for 250 to 300 and negative for 352 of the 666 cohort members, and was not recorded for this donor. Each donor provided a peripheral blood sample, and peripheral blood mononuclear cells were used for TCR beta sequencing. Genomic DNA extraction from the blood cell samples was performed with the Qiagen DNeasy Blood Extraction Kit. A distance of 14 bases separates the germline ends of V and J, which lose 2 bases and 0 bases respectively. The CDR1 and CDR2 encoded by the germline V gene (reference sequence) are PRHDT and FYEKMQ. The cysteine opens and the phenylalanine closes a CDR3 of 17 amino acids. Only CDR3 DNA is held: 51 bases, read in frame from base 1. Results the study describes overall, beyond this receptor: Presence/absence analyses assumed roughly uniform sequencing depth across donors, an assumption that may not hold. A later analysis associated about 17,000 TCR beta sequences with specific HLA alleles at a false discovery rate of 0.05. A further reported finding was that TCR beta sequences accurately predicted the HLA-A and HLA-B alleles for most subjects in the first cohort. Because some donors lacked HLA typing at each locus, the association tests relied only on the typed subset. In a later analysis, most CMV-associated TCR beta chains were found to appear HLA-restricted, with HLA associations seemingly driven largely by CMV exposure. The study listed 164 TCR beta chains as associated with cytomegalovirus. A later genetic analysis reported fewer N-insertions in productive TCRs among donors in an Asian-associated ancestry cluster than the roughly 620-donor mean. A cluster of highly shared sequence variants was judged likely to represent a technical artifact of the sequencing pipeline. It was suggested by the authors that the approach could potentially be generalized to other disease states and immunological phenotypes. In a later analysis, TCR association rates were found to vary across HLA loci, with the most associated TCRs seen for DRB1 alleles and the fewest for HLA-C alleles. Assigning TCR associations to individual alleles was difficult when HLA alleles, especially DR and DQ, strongly co-occurred. In both the original and validation cohorts, the classifier was reported to diagnose cytomegalovirus status with high specificity and sensitivity. Most TCR sequences were observed very rarely across donors, whereas some public TCRs were present in many individuals. Because counts were too low, roughly 17 rarely observed V segments, including chromosome 9 orphons, were left out of the earlier analysis of 587 of the donors. CMV serostatus was the only immune exposure information available for the cohort. An earlier analysis of several hundred of the donors showed that most TCR beta V segments appeared in productive rearrangements either about 90% or about 30% of the time, which broadly matched IMGT annotations. In a later analysis, several top co-occurrence clusters were reported to appear linked to parvovirus B19, influenza, CMV and Epstein-Barr virus. This cohort had only TCR beta chains sequenced, and the lack of alpha or paired-chain data limited which features could be detected. Because the 87-base-pair reads could not distinguish some IMGT-functional V segments, including TRBV6-2 and TRBV6-3, those segments were excluded. Linkage disequilibrium might explain the correlated functional status among segregating V segments, but an unknown experimental factor could not be ruled out. An association between a missense DCLRE1C variant and V-gene and J-gene trimming of TCR beta chains was found in a later genetic analysis and replicated in an independent cohort. In a later analysis, HLA-associated TCR beta chains were found to be more clonally expanded and to have lower generation probabilities than equally common non-associated chains. In vitro tests confirmed that a few of the cytomegalovirus-associated TCR beta chains recognize cytomegalovirus antigens.

Sequenced material: PBMCs. The sequence was obtained from a human donor in good health. Recombination joined TRBV13 with TRBJ1-3; a weak D assignment points to TRBD1 (5 bases agree). The nucleotide sequence reads as follows: TGTGCCAGCAGCTTACTACCACGCGGACACTCTGGAAACACCATATATTTT. Translated, this gives CASSLLPRGHSGNTIYF. The full variable domain, completed from the reference TRBV13 and TRBJ1-3 proteins outside the CDR3, reads AAGVIQSPRHLIKEKRETATLKCYPIPRHDTVYWYQQGPGQDPQFLISFYEKMQSDKGSIPDRFSAQQFSDYHSELNMSSLELGDSALYFCASSLLPRGHSGNTIYFGEGSWLTVV.